The 25 T cell receptor beta chains presented below share a single source sample, sequenced in a study of spatial heterogeneity in lung cancer. TCRdb analysed the 5' RACE reads with MiXCR anew, one entry per CDR3 protein. Of about 92,000 distinct CDR3 sequences listed, 9.5% to 15% were seen once; the top ten hold about two fifths. Regarding time point: sample taken at primary tumor resection. Sequencing was performed on whole RNA extracted from tumor and nontumor lung tissue, or from frozen PBMC, and the material was left unsorted. This material consisted of PBMCs, taken at surgery. Receptors originate from a male donor with early-stage non-small cell lung cancer.

This clonotype was picked up a small number of times. CDR3 DNA: TGTGCCAGCAGTACCCCGGGGGGTAGCAATCAGCCCCAGCATTTT. It yields the protein CASSTPGGSNQPQHF. The chain uses TRBV28 and TRBJ1-5; possible D gene TRBD1, 5 bases. Germline lookup yields CDR1 MDHEN and CDR2 SYDVKM. This CDR3 region has 15 residues. V lost 5 bases and J 0 bases, leaving 11 bases between the germline ends.

This clonotype occurred a few times. The V and J genes are TRBV5-4 and TRBJ2-5; TRBD2 might be the D (7 bases). V lost 2 bases to trimming and J lost 0 bases, with 11 bases between them. Germline CDR1 and CDR2: SGHNT and YYREEE (reference sequence). This CDR3 contains 15 residues. CDR3 sequence: CASSFGGPYQETQYF. As DNA, the CDR3 is TGTGCCAGCAGCTTCGGGGGGCCGTACCAAGAGACCCAGTACTTC.

Ten or more counts support this clonotype. The chain carries TRBV5-1 and TRBJ1-1, with D hard to call. Deletions cut 6 bases from V and 0 bases from J, with 9 bases between. CDR1 and CDR2 (germline): SGHRS, YFSETQ. This CDR3 is built from 13 residues. CDR3 residues: CASKPVMNTEAFF. The CDR3 coding sequence is TGCGCCAGCAAACCTGTAATGAACACTGAAGCTTTCTTT.

This clonotype has more than one count but fewer than ten. The chain combines TRBV10-3 with TRBJ2-4; no reliable D call. Trimming cost V 3 bases and J 1 base, with 25 bases left between them. The CDR3 has 20 residues. Germline V gives CDR1 ENHRY, CDR2 SYGVKD. The CDR3 sequence: CAISDPVEEHAAIAKNIQYF. Here the CDR3 DNA reads TGTGCCATCAGTGACCCCGTTGAGGAGCATGCCGCGATTGCCAAAAACATTCAGTACTTC.

The V gene is TRBV5-1, the J gene TRBJ2-5; D is perhaps TRBD1 (6 bases). The CDR3 extends over 14 amino acids. The V gene's germline CDR1 is SGHRS and CDR2 YFSETQ. V lost 1 base and J 9 bases, leaving 16 bases between the germline ends. The CDR3 region has the DNA TGCGCCAGCAGCTTGATTCCAGGGGAGAGATCCCAGTACTTC. This gives the protein CASSLIPGERSQYF.

This clonotype was counted between two and nine times. V gene TRBV20-1 combines with J gene TRBJ1-1; no definite D call. V lost 5 bases and J lost 0, with 16 bases in between. Germline CDR1 and CDR2: DFQATT and SNEGSKA (reference sequence). The CDR3 is made up of 15 amino acids. CDR3 DNA sequence: TGCAGTGCTCCATTGACCCGTTGGGTGAACACTGAAGCTTTCTTT. Translated: CSAPLTRWVNTEAFF.

In this sample, this clonotype turned up a few times. The V gene is TRBV20-1, the J gene TRBJ1-2, with a weak D call TRBD1 (6 bases). The CDR3 length is 12 residues. The germline CDR1 and CDR2 sequences are DFQATT and SNEGSKA (reference sequence). The germline V and J ends were trimmed by 6 bases and 10 bases, with 18 bases remaining between them. The CDR3 sequence is CSAPATGRLYTF. The DNA for the CDR3 is TGCAGTGCCCCCGCGACAGGCCGTCTCTACACCTTC.

V gene TRBV25-1 combines with J gene TRBJ1-2; 9 bases are a match to TRBD1. Unmatched junction bases numbered 8, after V lost 1 base and J lost 5 bases. Per the germline V gene, CDR1 is MGHDK and CDR2 is SYGVNS. This CDR3 is 16 amino acids long. The CDR3 sequence is CASSESLSGTGYGYTF. The CDR3 DNA sequence: TGTGCCAGCAGTGAATCCCTCTCCGGGACAGGGTATGGCTACACCTTC.

V is TRBV20-1 and J is TRBJ1-5, with D uncertain. Germline V gives CDR1 DFQATT, CDR2 SNEGSKA (reference sequence). The V end lost 2 bases, the J end lost 0 bases, and 20 bases lay between the germline ends. This CDR3 is built from 18 residues. The CDR3 coding sequence is TGCAGTGCTAGAAGACCCGGGATCCCAACCTATAGCAATCAGCCCCAGCATTTT. It codes for CSARRPGIPTYSNQPQHF.

Only a few counts were recorded for this clonotype. V gene TRBV5-1 combines with J gene TRBJ2-3; 8 positions match TRBD2. Germline CDR1 SGHRS, CDR2 YFSETQ. This CDR3 has 15 residues. The J segment lost 5 bases and the V segment lost 0 bases, leaving 5 bases of the junction unmatched. The CDR3 DNA sequence: TGCGCCAGCAGCTTGGCAGCGGGAGCGATAGATACGCAGTATTTT. Translated: CASSLAAGAIDTQYF.

The sample holds a few counts of this clonotype. The chain employs TRBV7-9 and TRBJ1-1, with D perhaps matching TRBD1 (6 bases). This CDR3 comprises 16 residues. CDR1 is SEHNR and CDR2 is FQNEAQ in the germline V gene (reference sequence). Trimming removed 1 base at V and 4 bases at J, with 16 bases between. The CDR3 bases are TGTGCCAGCAGCTTAGGTGGGGGCCCGTGGGGCACTGAAGCTTTCTTT. Its translation is CASSLGGGPWGTEAFF. The full variable domain, its missing parts supplied by reference TRBV7-9 and TRBJ1-1, is DTGVSQNPRHKITKRGQNVTFRCDPISEHNRLYWYRQTLGQGPEFLTYFQNEAQLEKSRLLSDRFSAERPKGSFSTLEIQRTEQGDSAMYLCASSLGGGPWGTEAFFGQGTRLTVV.

The rearrangement joins TRBV29-1 to TRBJ2-7, with 7 bases matching TRBD1. This CDR3 region has 11 residues. V gave up 7 bases and J gave up 11 bases; unmatched junction bases: 11. The germline V gene has CDR1 SQVTM and CDR2 ANQGSEA. The CDR3 DNA follows: TGCAGCGCCGAAGAAGGGACAGAGAAGTACTTC. This sequence encodes CSAEEGTEKYF.

The table lists this clonotype with many counts. J is TRBJ2-7 and V is TRBV5-6, with TRBD2 identical over 8 bases. V trimming: 1 base; J trimming: 2 bases; junction bases outside the gene matches: 5. CDR1 is SGHDT, CDR2 YYEEEE, per germline. The CDR3 is 15 residues long. The CDR3 sequence: CASSLLSGGPYEQYF. Here the CDR3 DNA reads TGTGCCAGCAGCTTGTTAAGCGGGGGTCCCTACGAGCAGTACTTC.

The V and J genes are TRBV27 and TRBJ2-7, with D perhaps matching TRBD2 (5 bases). The CDR3 length is 15 residues. Trimming removed 5 bases from V and 0 bases from J, with 14 bases in between. Germline V gives CDR1 MNHEY, CDR2 SMNVEV (reference sequence). The CDR3 region has the DNA TGTGCCAGCAGTCCTCGGACTGGGGACTCCTACGAGCAGTACTTC. Encoded protein: CASSPRTGDSYEQYF.

This clonotype came up many times. The chain employs TRBV7-8 and TRBJ1-6, with 8 bases aligning to TRBD1. Germline-derived CDR1 and CDR2 are SGHVS and FQNEAQ. CDR3 length: 17 amino acids. J was trimmed by 7 bases and V by 2 bases; bases with no gene match: 10. CDR3 residues: CASSLRAVDRGNSPLHF. The CDR3 DNA sequence: TGTGCCAGCAGCTTACGTGCTGTAGACAGGGGAAATTCACCCCTCCACTTT.

This sequence joins TRBV28 and TRBJ1-5; D remains ambiguous. V lost 1 base and J lost 3, with 7 bases in between. The germline gives CDR1 MDHEN, CDR2 SYDVKM. The CDR3 extends over 14 amino acids. The CDR3 here is CASSLSGINQPQHF. Here the CDR3 DNA reads TGTGCCAGCAGTTTATCCGGCATCAATCAGCCCCAGCATTTT.

The CDR3 coding sequence is TGCGCCAGCAGCCAAGACCCGGACTACACCGGGGAGCTGTTTTTT. Residues: CASSQDPDYTGELFF. V and J are TRBV4-3 and TRBJ2-2; D may be TRBD2 (5 bases). Trimming shortened V by 0 bases and J by 3 bases, and 8 bases separated the two germline ends. The length of the CDR3 is 15 residues. Germline loops: CDR1 LGHNA, CDR2 YSLEER.

There are a few counts of this clonotype. The chain has TRBV11-2 and TRBJ1-1, with D maybe TRBD1 (5 bases). Trimming removed 5 bases at V and 6 bases at J, with 10 bases between. Per germline, CDR1 SGHAT and CDR2 FQNNGV. The CDR3 sequence is 12 residues long. CDR3: CASSGQSAEAFF. The DNA for the CDR3 is TGTGCCAGCAGCGGACAATCTGCTGAAGCTTTCTTT.

The count of this clonotype is one. The V call is TRBV3-1, the J call TRBJ1-6; D gene unclear. V was shortened by 0 bases and J by 6 bases, with 9 bases between the two germline ends. Germline values: CDR1 LGHDT, CDR2 YNNKEL (reference sequence). The CDR3 spans 15 residues. This CDR3 reads CASSQEGYSNSPLHF. CDR3 coding DNA: TGTGCCAGCAGCCAAGAGGGGTATTCTAATTCACCCCTCCACTTT.

The J gene is TRBJ2-7, the V gene TRBV25-1; TRBD2 agrees at 11 bases. Trimming at V came to 6 bases and at J to 6 bases, leaving 13 bases not matched to a gene. Germline V CDR1 and CDR2: MGHDK, SYGVNS. The CDR3 is 16 residues long. The CDR3 here is CASRTSGLAVEGEQYF. In DNA, the CDR3 is TGTGCCAGCAGGACGTCGGGACTAGCGGTCGAGGGCGAGCAGTACTTC.

CDR3 DNA sequence: TGTGCCAGCAGCCTGAGGGGCGAGAGGGCCGAGACCCAGTACTTC. This encodes CASSLRGERAETQYF. This chain connects TRBV5-4 to TRBJ2-5; D is possibly TRBD1 or TRBD2 (5 bases each). The CDR3 length is 15 residues. V lost 4 bases to trimming and J lost 5 bases, with 18 bases between them. Germline V gene sequence: CDR1 SGHNT, CDR2 YYREEE (reference sequence). The complete variable domain, with remaining parts taken from reference TRBV5-4 and TRBJ2-5, reads ETGVTQSPTHLIKTRGQQVTLRCSSQSGHNTVSWYQQALGQGPQFIFQYYREEENGRGNFPPRFSGLQFPNYSSELNVNALELDDSALYLCASSLRGERAETQYFGPGTRLLVL.

The chain uses TRBV18 and TRBJ2-3; TRBD1 aligns across 7 bases. V was pared by 2 bases and J by 2 bases, with 1 base of the junction left unmatched. The CDR3 has 14 residues. Looked up from germline, CDR1 is KGHSH and CDR2 is LQKENI. CDR3 sequence reads: CASSPGTVTDTQYF. DNA for the CDR3: TGTGCCAGCTCACCAGGGACAGTCACAGATACGCAGTATTTT.

The chain carries TRBV7-9 and TRBJ1-1; TRBD1 is a possible D gene (6 bases). The ends were cut back, 2 bases at V and 4 bases at J, with 11 bases in the middle. CDR3 length: 14 residues. Looked up from germline, CDR1 is SEHNR and CDR2 is FQNEAQ (reference sequence). For the CDR3, the DNA is TGTGCCAGCAGCTTACAGGGGAGGGTCACTGAAGCTTTCTTT. Translated: CASSLQGRVTEAFF.

This clonotype was recorded a few times. This sequence joins TRBV5-1 and TRBJ1-6, with D unclear. Trimming stripped 4 bases from V and 8 bases from J, with 13 bases between. The V gene's germline CDR1 is SGHRS and CDR2 YFSETQ. This CDR3 comprises 14 residues. The CDR3 DNA is TGCGCCAGCAGCCCCGCCAGTACGGATTCACCCCTCCACTTT. It specifies CASSPASTDSPLHF.

The chain employs TRBV20-1 and TRBJ2-7; tentative D call: TRBD1 (8 bases). V was clipped by 0 bases and J by 7 bases, with 25 bases between them. The germline V gene encodes CDR1 DFQATT and CDR2 SNEGSKA (reference sequence). This CDR3 is 17 amino acids long. For the CDR3, the DNA is TGCAGTGCTAGAGATGGGAGGGCAGGGACAGGAGGGCGAGAGCAGTACTTC. This encodes CSARDGRAGTGGREQYF.